These T cell receptor beta chains were read from a single sample in a study of molecular identifiers for immune sequencing clone quantification. TCRdb redid the calling of the PCR reads with MiXCR, one entry per CDR3 protein. The sample shows over 550,000 distinct CDR3 sequences, about 25% of them seen only once. The specimen sequenced was naive CD8+ T cells from blood, with Jurkat cell RNA spiked in. These receptors originate from a human donor in good health. Some libraries in this study had Jurkat cell RNA spiked in. CDR3s include the opening cysteine and the closing phenylalanine or tryptophan. Each record gives: V gene, J gene, CDR3 protein.

v_call: TRBV4-1; j_call: TRBJ2-7; cdr3_aa: CASSPSGTYEQDF
v_call: TRBV7-8; j_call: TRBJ2-7; cdr3_aa: CASSLGVDSAEQYF
v_call: TRBV28; j_call: TRBJ2-1; cdr3_aa: CASTPWRGGEQFF
v_call: TRBV4-1; j_call: TRBJ1-1; cdr3_aa: CASSHFTGQIFLNTEAFF
v_call: TRBV30; j_call: TRBJ2-7; cdr3_aa: CAWSTTGTGGEQYF
v_call: TRBV7-6; j_call: TRBJ2-7; cdr3_aa: CASSFADREGYEQYF
v_call: TRBV20-1; j_call: TRBJ2-2; cdr3_aa: CSARVPDTGELFF
v_call: TRBV5-1; j_call: TRBJ2-7; cdr3_aa: CASSFLSGNIYEQYF
v_call: TRBV4-3; j_call: TRBJ1-2; cdr3_aa: CASSHPNTKTNYGYTF
v_call: TRBV5-4; j_call: TRBJ2-5; cdr3_aa: CASSLGLAGGYQETQYF
v_call: TRBV4-3; j_call: TRBJ2-2; cdr3_aa: CASSQDASGYTGELFF
v_call: TRBV28; j_call: TRBJ2-1; cdr3_aa: CASSPSELAQLSSYNEQFF
v_call: TRBV25-1; j_call: TRBJ2-2; cdr3_aa: CASSEMSGIANTGELFF
v_call: TRBV6-5; j_call: TRBJ2-1; cdr3_aa: CASSYSLIDEQFF
v_call: TRBV18; j_call: TRBJ2-1; cdr3_aa: CASSWVGGNNEQFF
v_call: TRBV5-4; j_call: TRBJ2-7; cdr3_aa: CAGSLAIGQYF
v_call: TRBV7-9; j_call: TRBJ2-3; cdr3_aa: CASSPLSGSEADTQYF
v_call: TRBV20-1; j_call: TRBJ1-2; cdr3_aa: CSARETETYGYTF
v_call: TRBV6-1; j_call: TRBJ1-1; cdr3_aa: CASGYGEAFF
v_call: TRBV4-3; j_call: TRBJ1-2; cdr3_aa: CASSQDRVAGYGYTF
v_call: TRBV4-3; j_call: TRBJ1-2; cdr3_aa: CASSQELRQGDAYGYTF
v_call: TRBV5-4; j_call: TRBJ1-2; cdr3_aa: CASSSGRGYGYTF
v_call: TRBV19; j_call: TRBJ2-1; cdr3_aa: CASSHATSGRAREQFF
v_call: TRBV29-1; j_call: TRBJ2-7; cdr3_aa: CSVEVAALPSYEQYF
v_call: TRBV5-1; j_call: TRBJ1-1; cdr3_aa: CASSYNNRDTEAFF
v_call: TRBV4-1; j_call: TRBJ1-1; cdr3_aa: CASSQGQLNTEAFF
v_call: TRBV29-1; j_call: TRBJ2-7; cdr3_aa: CSVAGSSYEQYF
v_call: TRBV6-1; j_call: TRBJ2-7; cdr3_aa: CASSQRTGTSSYEQYF
v_call: TRBV12-3/TRBV12-4; j_call: TRBJ1-5; cdr3_aa: CASSLRVWGQPQHF
v_call: TRBV7-9; j_call: TRBJ2-1; cdr3_aa: CASSFVRTYNEQFF
v_call: TRBV2; j_call: TRBJ1-5; cdr3_aa: CASSDSRGGNQPQHF
v_call: TRBV14; j_call: TRBJ2-7; cdr3_aa: CASSQVNAPFYEQYF
v_call: TRBV30; j_call: TRBJ2-6; cdr3_aa: CAWSVKSGANVLAF
v_call: TRBV20-1; j_call: TRBJ1-1; cdr3_aa: CSAREGWAFF
v_call: TRBV15; j_call: TRBJ1-1; cdr3_aa: CATARGTMNTEAFF
v_call: TRBV19; j_call: TRBJ1-4; cdr3_aa: CASSMGQGWRWELFF
v_call: TRBV5-1; j_call: TRBJ2-1; cdr3_aa: CASSFLSGSVSYNEQFF
v_call: TRBV24-1; j_call: TRBJ2-3; cdr3_aa: CATSDPRQGMDTQYF
v_call: TRBV4-3; j_call: TRBJ1-3; cdr3_aa: CARSQDRMGFRNTIYF
v_call: TRBV4-3; j_call: TRBJ2-7; cdr3_aa: CASSQDMGSSYEQYF